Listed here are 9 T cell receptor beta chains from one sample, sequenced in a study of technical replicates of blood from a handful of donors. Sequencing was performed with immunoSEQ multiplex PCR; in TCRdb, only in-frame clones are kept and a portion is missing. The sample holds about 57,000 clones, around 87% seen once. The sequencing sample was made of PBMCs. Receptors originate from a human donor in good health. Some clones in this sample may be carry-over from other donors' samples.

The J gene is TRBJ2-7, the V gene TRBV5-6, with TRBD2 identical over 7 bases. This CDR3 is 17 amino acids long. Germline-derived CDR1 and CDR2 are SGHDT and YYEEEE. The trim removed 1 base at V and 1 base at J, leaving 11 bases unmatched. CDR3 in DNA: TGTGCCAGCAGCTTGACTAGTTGGCGGGGGAATTCCTACGAGCAGTACTTC. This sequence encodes CASSLTSWRGNSYEQYF.

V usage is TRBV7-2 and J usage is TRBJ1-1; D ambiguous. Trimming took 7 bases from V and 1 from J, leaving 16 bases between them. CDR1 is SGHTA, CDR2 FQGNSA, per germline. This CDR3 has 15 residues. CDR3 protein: CASTPDEEGNTEAFF. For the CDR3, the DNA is TGTGCCAGCACTCCTGACGAGGAGGGGAACACTGAAGCTTTCTTT. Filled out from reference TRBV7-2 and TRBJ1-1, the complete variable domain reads GAGVSQSPSNKVTEKGKDVELRCDPISGHTALYWYRQSLGQGLEFLIYFQGNSAPDKSGLPSDRFSAERTGGSVSTLTIQRTQQEDSAVYLCASTPDEEGNTEAFFGQGTRLTVV.

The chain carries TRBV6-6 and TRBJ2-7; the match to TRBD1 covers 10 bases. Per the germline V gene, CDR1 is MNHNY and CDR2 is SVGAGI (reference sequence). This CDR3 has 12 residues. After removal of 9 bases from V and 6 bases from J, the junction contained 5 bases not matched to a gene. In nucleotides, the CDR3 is TGTGCCAGGGGACAGGGGCAGGGCGAGCAGTACTTC. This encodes CARGQGQGEQYF.

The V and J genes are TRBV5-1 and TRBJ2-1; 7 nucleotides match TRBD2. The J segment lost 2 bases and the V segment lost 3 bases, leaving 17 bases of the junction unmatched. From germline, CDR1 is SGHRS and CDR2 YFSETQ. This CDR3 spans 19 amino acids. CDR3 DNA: TGCGCCAGCAGCTGGCCTGCGGGAGTCCCCCTTTGGACCTACAATGAGCAGTTCTTC. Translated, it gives CASSWPAGVPLWTYNEQFF.

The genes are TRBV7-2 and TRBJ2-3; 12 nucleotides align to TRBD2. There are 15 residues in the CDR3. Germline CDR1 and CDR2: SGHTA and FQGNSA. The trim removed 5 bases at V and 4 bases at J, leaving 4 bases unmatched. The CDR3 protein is CASSASGRAPDTQYF. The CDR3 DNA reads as TGTGCCAGCAGCGCTAGCGGGAGGGCCCCAGATACGCAGTATTTT.

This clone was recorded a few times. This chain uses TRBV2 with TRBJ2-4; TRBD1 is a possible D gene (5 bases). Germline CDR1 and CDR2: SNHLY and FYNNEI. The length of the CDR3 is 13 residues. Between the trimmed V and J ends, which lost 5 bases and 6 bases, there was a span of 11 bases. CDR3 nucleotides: TGTGCCAGCAGTTTGGCTCAGGGAAACATTCAGTACTTC. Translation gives CASSLAQGNIQYF.

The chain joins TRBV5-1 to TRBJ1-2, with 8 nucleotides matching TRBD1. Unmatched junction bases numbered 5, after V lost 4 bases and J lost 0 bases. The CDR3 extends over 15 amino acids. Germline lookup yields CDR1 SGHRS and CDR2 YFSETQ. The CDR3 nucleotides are TGCGCCAGCAGCGTCACAGGGGGAGCTAACTATGGCTACACCTTC. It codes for CASSVTGGANYGYTF.

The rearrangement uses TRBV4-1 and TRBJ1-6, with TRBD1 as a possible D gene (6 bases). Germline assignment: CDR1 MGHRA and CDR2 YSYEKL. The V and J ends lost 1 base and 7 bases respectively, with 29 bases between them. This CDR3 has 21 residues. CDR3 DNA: TGCGCCAGCAGCCAAGGGGCTACGGGGACCAGGGGAGCAAGAGGGAATTCACCCCTCCACTTT. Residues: CASSQGATGTRGARGNSPLHF.

The CDR3 loop is CATSSGGEAEKLFF. CDR3 DNA sequence: TGTGCCACCAGCAGCGGAGGAGAGGCTGAAAAACTGTTTTTT. This sequence joins TRBV15 and TRBJ1-4; D call uncertain. Trimming removed 3 bases at V and 7 bases at J, with 12 bases between. The CDR3 is 14 residues long. From germline, CDR1 is LNHNV and CDR2 YYDKDF (reference sequence). Filled out from reference TRBV15 and TRBJ1-4, the complete variable domain reads DAMVIQNPRYQVTQFGKPVTLSCSQTLNHNVMYWYQQKSSQAPKLLFHYYDKDFNNEADTPDNFQSRRPNTSFCFLDIRSPGLGDTAMYLCATSSGGEAEKLFFGSGTQLSVL.